Following are 20 T cell receptor beta chains from one sample sequenced in a study of cytomegalovirus exposure and HLA in healthy donors. Libraries were prepared by immunoSEQ multiplex PCR; TCRdb keeps only in-frame clonotypes and omits some of them. The data contain approximately 98,000 clones, 90% to 97% of them seen just once; the ten biggest clones take up 0.67%. Sample: PBMCs. The receptors here all came from a young woman in good health and CMV-seronegative.

DNA of the CDR3: TGTGCCACCAAAGCGGGGACTGAGCAGTTCTTC. Translated: CATKAGTEQFF. The chain joins TRBV7-9 to TRBJ2-1; 7 bases are a match to TRBD2. The V segment lost 10 bases and the J segment 9 bases; nucleotides outside the gene matches: 6. Germline CDR1 SEHNR, CDR2 FQNEAQ (reference sequence). The CDR3 length is 11 residues.

This clone occurred a few times. The genes are TRBV4-1 and TRBJ2-2; D gene uncertain. In germline, CDR1 is MGHRA, CDR2 YSYEKL. This CDR3 spans 15 amino acids. V lost 2 bases, J lost 4 bases, and 11 bases lay in between. CDR3 coding DNA: TGCGCCAGCAGCCAACTACGGTCCCTCACCGGGGAGCTGTTTTTT. Translation gives CASSQLRSLTGELFF.

This clone was observed a single time. The rearrangement joins TRBV6-1 to TRBJ2-1, with 8 positions matching TRBD2. The V segment lost 7 bases and the J segment 0 bases; nucleotides outside the gene matches: 5. The CDR3 extends over 15 amino acids. Germline V gene sequence: CDR1 MNHNS, CDR2 SASEGT. The CDR3 bases are TGTGCCAGCAAAGCGGGGGTAAGCTCCTACAATGAGCAGTTCTTC. It yields the protein CASKAGVSSYNEQFF.

The J gene is TRBJ2-3, the V gene TRBV7-8, with 8 bases fitting TRBD2. J lost 4 bases, V lost 8 bases, and 5 bases had no gene match. Germline CDR1 reads SGHVS; CDR2 reads FQNEAQ. The CDR3 totals 13 residues. The CDR3 protein is CASQRGHADTQYF. For the CDR3, the DNA is TGTGCCAGCCAGCGGGGGCATGCAGATACGCAGTATTTT. Combining the CDR3 with reference TRBV7-8 and TRBJ2-3 gives the whole variable domain GAGVSQSPRYKVAKRGQDVALRCDPISGHVSLFWYQQALGQGPEFLTYFQNEAQLDKSGLPSDRFFAERPEGSVSTLKIQRTQQEDSAVYLCASQRGHADTQYFGPGTRLTVL.

This chain joins TRBV9 and TRBJ2-4, with 7 bases lining up with TRBD2. Trimming took 0 bases from V and 9 from J; bases not matched to a gene: 6. Germline V gives CDR1 SGDLS, CDR2 YYNGEE. The CDR3 consists of 14 residues. The DNA for the CDR3 is TGTGCCAGCAGCGTAGGGTCGGGGGGAGTCATTCAGTACTTC. Its translation is CASSVGSGGVIQYF.

The CDR3 DNA reads as TGTGCCAGCAGCACGGACAGCTCAATGAACACTGAAGCTTTCTTT. This gives the protein CASSTDSSMNTEAFF. J is TRBJ1-1 and V is TRBV7-2, with D perhaps TRBD1 (6 bases). The CDR3 runs 15 residues. Germline CDR1 is SGHTA and CDR2 is FQGNSA. Deletions cut 5 bases from V and 0 bases from J, with 13 bases between.

The chain uses TRBV27 and TRBJ2-1, with TRBD2 matching 7 bases. CDR3 length equals 14 residues. The V gene's germline CDR1 is MNHEY and CDR2 SMNVEV (reference sequence). The V segment lost 3 bases and the J segment 4 bases; nucleotides outside the gene matches: 3. The CDR3 here is CASSFGGGYNEQFF. The CDR3 nucleotides are TGTGCCAGCAGTTTCGGCGGGGGATACAATGAGCAGTTCTTC.

This chain connects TRBV6-6 to TRBJ1-1, with 8 nucleotides matching TRBD1. This CDR3 has 13 residues. The germline V gene has CDR1 MNHNY and CDR2 SVGAGI (reference sequence). The trim removed 7 bases at V and 3 bases at J, leaving 4 bases unmatched. The CDR3 spells CASNPDRDTEAFF. In DNA, the CDR3 is TGTGCCAGCAACCCGGACAGGGACACTGAAGCTTTCTTT.

The chain carries TRBV30 and TRBJ1-1, with D perhaps matching TRBD1 (6 bases). CDR3 size: 11 residues. CDR1 is GTSNPN and CDR2 is SVGIG in the germline V gene (reference sequence). The CDR3 bases are TGTGCTACGACAGGTAACACTGAAGCTTTCTTT. Translating it yields CATTGNTEAFF.

The chain uses TRBV7-9 and TRBJ1-1; 8 nucleotides agree with TRBD1. Losses at the gene ends were 6 bases for V and 6 bases for J; bases not matched to a gene: 12. Germline CDR1 reads SEHNR; CDR2 reads FQNEAQ (reference sequence). This CDR3 comprises 15 residues. The CDR3 coding sequence is TGTGCCAGCAGGTTTGGACAGGGTGGAGGGGCTGAAGCTTTCTTT. It yields the protein CASRFGQGGGAEAFF.

Here the CDR3 reads CASSFQHRVGPRVYGYTF. The CDR3 nucleotides are TGTGCCAGCAGTTTCCAGCACAGGGTTGGGCCCCGAGTCTATGGCTACACCTTC. The chain uses TRBV27 and TRBJ1-2, with D tentatively TRBD1 (6 bases). V lost 3 bases and J lost 4, with 24 bases in between. This CDR3 comprises 18 residues. Germline CDR1 and CDR2: MNHEY and SMNVEV (reference sequence).

This chain joins TRBV4-1 and TRBJ2-5; 11 bases match TRBD2. Looked up from germline, CDR1 is MGHRA and CDR2 is YSYEKL. This CDR3 contains 17 residues. V lost 2 bases to trimming and J lost 5 bases; unmatched junction nucleotides: 10. The CDR3 reads CASSQLLAGGPGETQYF. CDR3 nucleotides: TGCGCCAGCAGCCAATTGCTAGCGGGGGGCCCTGGGGAGACCCAGTACTTC.

The rearrangement links TRBV7-8 to TRBJ2-1; 10 nucleotides line up with TRBD2. The CDR3 totals 16 residues. Trimming at V came to 4 bases and at J to 2 bases, leaving 5 bases not matched to a gene. Germline CDR1 and CDR2: SGHVS and FQNEAQ. The chain's CDR3 is CASSSLAGGTYNEQFF. The CDR3 bases are TGTGCCAGCAGCTCATTAGCGGGGGGAACCTACAATGAGCAGTTCTTC.

The chain uses TRBV11-1 and TRBJ2-3; D is possibly TRBD1 (5 bases). CDR1 and CDR2 from the germline V gene are SGHAT and FQDESV (reference sequence). The CDR3 is made up of 15 amino acids. Trimming took off 3 bases at V and 1 base at J, with 11 bases between the two ends. CDR3 bases: TGTGCCAGCAGCTTCCGAACAGGACGCACAGATACGCAGTATTTT. It encodes CASSFRTGRTDTQYF.

V usage is TRBV11-2 and J usage is TRBJ1-1; TRBD1 is a possible D gene (5 bases). CDR3 size: 12 residues. Trimming left V 11 bases short and J 1 base short, with 11 bases between. Germline-derived CDR1 and CDR2 are SGHAT and FQNNGV. The CDR3 nucleotides are TGTGCCGGGGGAGGGGCGAACACTGAAGCTTTCTTT. Its translation: CAGGGANTEAFF. Using reference TRBV11-2 and TRBJ1-1 for the parts outside the CDR3, the full variable domain is EAGVAQSPRYKIIEKRQSVAFWCNPISGHATLYWYQQILGQGPKLLIQFQNNGVVDDSQLPKDRFSAERLKGVDSTLKIQPAKLEDSAVYLCAGGGANTEAFFGQGTRLTVV.

This rearrangement joins TRBV28 to TRBJ1-1, with D unclear. The germline CDR1 and CDR2 sequences are MDHEN and SYDVKM. V lost 6 bases to trimming and J lost 1 base, with 9 bases between them. The CDR3 totals 13 residues. CDR3 in DNA: TGTGCCAGCAGCACTAGGGAGAACACTGAAGCTTTCTTT. Translated: CASSTRENTEAFF.

The rearrangement uses TRBV5-1 and TRBJ2-1; TRBD2 aligns across 10 bases. CDR1 SGHRS and CDR2 YFSETQ come from the germline V gene. The V gene end was trimmed by 0 bases and the J gene end by 6 bases; junction bases not matched to a gene: 12. The CDR3 runs 18 residues. CDR3 amino acids: CASSLGISGGPGPNEQFF. The CDR3, as DNA: TGCGCCAGCAGCTTGGGTATTAGCGGGGGGCCCGGGCCCAATGAGCAGTTCTTC.

This chain joins TRBV27 and TRBJ2-1; D not resolved. The germline gives CDR1 MNHEY, CDR2 SMNVEV (reference sequence). The V end lost 3 bases, the J end lost 0 bases, and 6 bases lay between the germline ends. The length of the CDR3 is 14 residues. The CDR3 DNA is TGTGCCAGCAGTTTTATTAGCTCCTACAATGAGCAGTTCTTC. Its protein is CASSFISSYNEQFF.

The chain combines TRBV4-1 with TRBJ2-1; 10 bases align to TRBD2. The germline CDR1 and CDR2 sequences are MGHRA and YSYEKL. Trimming took 1 base from V and 7 from J; bases not matched to a gene: 16. This CDR3 contains 19 residues. The CDR3 nucleotides are TGCGCCAGCAGCCAAGGTCTCCTCTCGAGCGGGGGGGCCGGGAATGAGCAGTTCTTC. It is translated as CASSQGLLSSGGAGNEQFF.

The J gene is TRBJ1-1, the V gene TRBV28; the D gene is possibly TRBD1 (5 bases). Trimming took off 7 bases at V and 11 bases at J, with 17 bases between the two ends. The CDR3 covers 12 residues. The germline V gene has CDR1 MDHEN and CDR2 SYDVKM. This CDR3 reads CASTFGGGGAFF. CDR3 in DNA: TGTGCCAGCACCTTCGGCGGGGGTGGGGCTTTCTTT.